These T cell receptor beta chains were read from a single sample in a study of blood T cell repertoires in COVID-19. This table comes from immunoSEQ multiplex PCR, and its TCRdb copy is limited to in-frame clones, with some not included. The sample lists more than 250,000 clones, more than 75% occurring once. Sequenced input: peripheral blood. The origin of the receptors is a woman aged 50 to 65 with acute or convalescent COVID-19. The CDR3 runs from the conserved cysteine through the conserved F or W. A D gene is named only where the DNA matches it firmly. Rows give clone size only sometimes, using once, few, many, or a class for an expanded clone.

d_call,v_call,clone_size,j_call,cdr3_nt,cdr3_aa
TRBD1,TRBV18,.,TRBJ2-7,TGTGCCAGCTCACCACAAACCTCCGGGACAGGGGACTACGAGCAGTACTTC,CASSPQTSGTGDYEQYF
.,TRBV5-1,.,TRBJ2-1,TGCGCCAGCAGCTTGGAACAGGGCTATGAGCAGTTCTTC,CASSLEQGYEQFF
.,TRBV7-8,.,TRBJ1-3,TGTGCCAGCAGCTTAGCGCGGTCAGCCCGGTTCTCTGGAAACACCATATATTTT,CASSLARSARFSGNTIYF
.,TRBV24-1,.,TRBJ2-1,TGTGCCGCGAGCACAGGGCACTACAATGAGCAGTTCTTC,CAASTGHYNEQFF
TRBD2,TRBV7-2,once,TRBJ2-1,TGTGCCAGCAGCTTCACTAGCGGGAGCTACAATGAGCAGTTCTTC,CASSFTSGSYNEQFF
.,TRBV9,.,TRBJ2-7,TGTGCCAGCAGCTTTGACACTTACTCCTACGAGCAGTACTTC,CASSFDTYSYEQYF
TRBD1,TRBV30,.,TRBJ2-7,TGTGCCTGGGGTCCCTTCAGGGGGTCGACCTACGAGCAGTACTTC,CAWGPFRGSTYEQYF
TRBD1,TRBV2,.,TRBJ2-5,TGTGCCAGCACGTGGCAGGGGGCCAGGGAGACCCAGTACTTC,CASTWQGARETQYF
.,TRBV6-5,once,TRBJ2-7,TGTGCCAGCAGTTACTCTAGCGCGATCACCTACGAGCAGTACTTC,CASSYSSAITYEQYF
.,TRBV9,.,TRBJ1-6,TGTGCCAGCAGCGTAGGGAGGGCAGCCGATTCACCCCTCCACTTT,CASSVGRAADSPLHF
.,TRBV5-1,.,TRBJ1-6,TGCGCCAGCAGCTTGGCCACACAATCTGGTTCACCCCTCCACTTT,CASSLATQSGSPLHF
TRBD1,TRBV18,once,TRBJ1-4,TGTGCCAGCTCACCACGCGGAGGGGGCACAACTAATGAAAAACTGTTTTTT,CASSPRGGGTTNEKLFF
.,TRBV5-1,.,TRBJ1-3,TGCGCCAGCAGTCGGGATCGTGGGGTAACGGGAAACACCATATATTTT,CASSRDRGVTGNTIYF
TRBD1,TRBV19,.,TRBJ1-5,TGTGCCAGTAGTCTCAACGGACAGGGCGCAAATCAGCCCCAGCATTTT,CASSLNGQGANQPQHF
.,TRBV7-2,once,TRBJ1-5,TGTGCCAGCAGCTCAGGACAGCCGTATAGCAATCAGCCCCAGCATTTT,CASSSGQPYSNQPQHF
TRBD1,TRBV19,.,TRBJ2-7,TGCCTGCCGTCGGACAGGGTCTACGAGCAGTACTTC,CLPSDRVYEQYF
TRBD1,TRBV28,.,TRBJ2-7,TGTGCCAGCAGTTTAGGTCCGGGACAGGGAGGAACCTACGAGCAGTACTTC,CASSLGPGQGGTYEQYF
.,TRBV5-5,.,TRBJ1-1,TGTGCCAGCAGCTCCGACCCGGACTGGAACACTGAAGCTTTCTTT,CASSSDPDWNTEAFF
.,TRBV25-1,.,TRBJ2-5,TGTGCCAGCAGTGAATTCATCTCAGCGGTATCGATAGAGACCCAGTACTTC,CASSEFISAVSIETQYF
TRBD2,TRBV28,.,TRBJ2-1,TGTGCCAGCAGTTCCCCGGGACTAGACTACAATGAGCAGTTCTTC,CASSSPGLDYNEQFF
TRBD1,TRBV18,.,TRBJ2-5,TGTGCCAGCTCACCAGGCAGGGGGCGCGGTGAGACCCAGTACTTC,CASSPGRGRGETQYF
TRBD1,TRBV5-4,.,TRBJ1-2,TGTGCCAGCAGCTTGGGGTGGGGGATTCCGGGACAGGGGATATTCGACACCTTC,CASSLGWGIPGQGIFDTF
.,TRBV18,once,TRBJ1-4,TGTGCCAGCTCACCTAGACAAAATAATGAAAAACTGTTTTTT,CASSPRQNNEKLFF
.,TRBV28,few,TRBJ2-7,TGTGCCAGCCATCCCGGGACAATCTACGAGCAGTACTTC,CASHPGTIYEQYF
.,TRBV28,.,TRBJ2-7,TGTGCCAGCAGTTCCCCCCGCAGTGACGAGCAGTACTTC,CASSSPRSDEQYF
.,TRBV27,.,TRBJ2-5,TGTGCCAGCAGTCCCCTGGGACAACGGGAGACCCAGTACTTC,CASSPLGQRETQYF
TRBD2,TRBV5-1,.,TRBJ2-3,TGCGCCAGCAGCTTGCCCAGCGGGAGCTCAGATACGCAGTATTTT,CASSLPSGSSDTQYF
TRBD2,TRBV5-4,.,TRBJ2-1,TGTGCCAGCAGCTCACTAGCGACTTACAATGAGCAGTTCTTC,CASSSLATYNEQFF
TRBD2,TRBV24-1,.,TRBJ2-3,TGTGCCACCAGGGAGACTAGCGGGCCGGGGGATACGCAGTATTTT,CATRETSGPGDTQYF
TRBD1,TRBV5-1,.,TRBJ1-1,TGCGCCAGCAGCTACCGACAGGGGGCGACTGAAGCTTTCTTT,CASSYRQGATEAFF
TRBD2,TRBV28,.,TRBJ2-2,TGTGCCAGCAGTTCCATGCGGGAGGTGGCCGGGGAGCTGTTTTTT,CASSSMREVAGELFF
.,TRBV10-3,.,TRBJ1-1,TGTGCCATCAGTGAGGGTGCAGGGCAAGACACTGAAGCTTTCTTT,CAISEGAGQDTEAFF
.,TRBV28,few,TRBJ2-3,TGTGCCAGCAGGCCACACGGGATTAGCACAGATACGCAGTATTTT,CASRPHGISTDTQYF
TRBD2,TRBV5-1,.,TRBJ2-1,TGCGCCAGCAGCTTGTCTGGGACTAGCGAAAGTGAGCAGTTCTTC,CASSLSGTSESEQFF
TRBD1,TRBV18,.,TRBJ2-7,TGTGCCAGCTCACCACCTTGGACAGGGGGATCCTACGAGCAGTACTTC,CASSPPWTGGSYEQYF
TRBD1,TRBV6-4,.,TRBJ2-2,TGTGCCAGCAGGGAACCCAGGGACAGCGAAGCCACGAACACCGGGGAGCTGTTTTTT,CASREPRDSEATNTGELFF
.,TRBV5-1,.,TRBJ2-7,TGCGCCAGCAGCTTGGCTTACGCGGGCGGATACGAGCAGTACTTC,CASSLAYAGGYEQYF
TRBD1,TRBV27,.,TRBJ2-6,TGTGCCAGCAGTTTTACCTCCCGGGACAGGGACCACAACTCTGGGGCCAACGTCCTGACTTTC,CASSFTSRDRDHNSGANVLTF
TRBD1,TRBV2,.,TRBJ1-1,TGTGCCAGCAGCGCTCACAGGGGGCGGGAAGCTTTCTTT,CASSAHRGREAFF
.,TRBV4-3,.,TRBJ2-6,TGCGCCAGCAGCCAAGATCGACAAACTCTCAACTCTGGGGCCAACGTCCTGACTTTC,CASSQDRQTLNSGANVLTF
TRBD2,TRBV27,.,TRBJ2-3,TGTGCCAGCAGTATGGGACTAGCGGGAGGCCCCAGCACAGATACGCAGTATTTT,CASSMGLAGGPSTDTQYF
TRBD1,TRBV4-3,.,TRBJ1-4,TGCGCCAGCAGCCGCCGGGACAGTAATGAAAAACTGTTTTTT,CASSRRDSNEKLFF
.,TRBV27,.,TRBJ2-7,TGTGCCAGCAGTTTACAGACAGGTTCCTACGAGCAGTACTTC,CASSLQTGSYEQYF
.,TRBV27,.,TRBJ2-7,TGTGCCAGCAGACAACGACACAACCCAGCCTACGAGCAGTACTTC,CASRQRHNPAYEQYF
TRBD1,TRBV7-9,.,TRBJ2-7,TGTGCCAGCAGCTCGGACAGGGTTATGACCTACGAGCAGTACTTC,CASSSDRVMTYEQYF
TRBD1,TRBV4-1,.,TRBJ1-6,TGCGCCAGCAGCCAGAGACAGGGGACTGATTCACCCCTCCACTTT,CASSQRQGTDSPLHF
.,TRBV5-1,.,TRBJ1-6,TGCGCCAGCAGCTCAGGGATTGCCTATAATTCACCCCTCCACTTT,CASSSGIAYNSPLHF
.,TRBV6-2/TRBV6-3,.,TRBJ2-5,TGTGCCAGCAGCCTAACTAGGGTTGAGACCCAGTACTTC,CASSLTRVETQYF
TRBD2,TRBV9,once,TRBJ2-3,TGTGCCAGCAGCGTCAGCGTACGGGGGGGCCGGGGAGATACGCAGTATTTT,CASSVSVRGGRGDTQYF
.,TRBV19,.,TRBJ1-5,TGTGCCAGTAGTATGGTCCGGACAGTGAATCAGCCCCAGCATTTT,CASSMVRTVNQPQHF
.,TRBV11-3,.,TRBJ2-7,TGTGCCAGCAGCTTAGATTCGGGATACGAGCAGTACTTC,CASSLDSGYEQYF
.,TRBV7-2,.,TRBJ1-2,TGTGCCAGCAGCTTGTCCCCGGGGGATGGCTACACCTTC,CASSLSPGDGYTF
.,TRBV6-5,once,TRBJ2-2,TGTGCCAGCAGTTACTGGCGGGACCTCACCGGGGAGCTGTTTTTT,CASSYWRDLTGELFF
.,TRBV4-2,.,TRBJ2-2,TGTGCCAGCAGCCAAGTGGAGGACGGGGAGCTGTTTTTT,CASSQVEDGELFF
TRBD1,TRBV7-6,.,TRBJ1-6,TGTGCCAGCAGCTTAGAGACAGGGGGCGGTTCACCCCTCCACTTT,CASSLETGGGSPLHF
TRBD1,TRBV11-2,.,TRBJ1-4,TGTGCCAGCAGCTACGGGACAGGGTTGGGAGATGAAAAACTGTTTTTT,CASSYGTGLGDEKLFF